This TCR beta chain appears in the sequencing data of a study of CD8 T cells in ankylosing spondylitis. Study outcomes and limitations: Blood from ankylosing spondylitis patients appeared to carry a characteristic roughly 8-variant TCR beta motif. It was reported that disease-linked clones were significantly enriched in matched ankylosing spondylitis synovial fluid. A CD8+ phenotype characterized the disease-linked clones, which were relatively rare in peripheral blood. Prior literature has documented some motif variants in synovial fluid and blood from reactive arthritis.

V shed 4 bases and J 6 bases; nucleotides not matched to a gene: 11. Germline V gives CDR1 KGHDR, CDR2 SFDVKD. The length of the CDR3 is 16 residues. One entry per CDR3 protein, called by TCRdb with MiXCR from the 5' RACE reads. The sample has 700,000 to 850,000 distinct CDR3 sequences, approximately 12% seen once. This clonotype was observed a handful of times. Its matching antigen is unknown. J is TRBJ2-3 and V is TRBV24-1; 8 positions agree with TRBD1. Sequencing was performed on blood, either unsorted or a sorted T cell fraction (not recorded which). This TCR derives from a male donor with ankylosing spondylitis. The chain's CDR3 is CATSEGDRLFRDTQYF. As DNA, the CDR3 is TGTGCCACCAGTGAGGGGGACAGGCTTTTCCGGGATACGCAGTATTTT.